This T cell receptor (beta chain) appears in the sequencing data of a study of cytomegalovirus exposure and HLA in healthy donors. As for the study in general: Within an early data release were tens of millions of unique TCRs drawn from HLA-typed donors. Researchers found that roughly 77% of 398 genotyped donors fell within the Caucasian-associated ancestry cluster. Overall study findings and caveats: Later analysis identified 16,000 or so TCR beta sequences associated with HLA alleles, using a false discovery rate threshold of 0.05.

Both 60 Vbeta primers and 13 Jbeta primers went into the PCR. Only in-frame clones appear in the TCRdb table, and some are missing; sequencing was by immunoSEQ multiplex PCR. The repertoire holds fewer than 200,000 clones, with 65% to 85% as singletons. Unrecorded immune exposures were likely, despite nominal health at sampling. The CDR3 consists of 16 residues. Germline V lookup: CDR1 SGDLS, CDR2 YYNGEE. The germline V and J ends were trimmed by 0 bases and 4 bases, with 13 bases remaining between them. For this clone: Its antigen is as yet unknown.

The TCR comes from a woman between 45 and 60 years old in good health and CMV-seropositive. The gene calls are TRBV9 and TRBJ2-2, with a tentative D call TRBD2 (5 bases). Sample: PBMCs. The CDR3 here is CASSVATKAGTGELFF. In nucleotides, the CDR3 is TGTGCCAGCAGCGTAGCTACAAAGGCGGGCACCGGGGAGCTGTTTTTT.